This T cell receptor (beta chain) was sequenced in a study of tumor-infiltrating lymphocytes in primary liver carcinoma. Turning to the study itself: Those enrolled were patients of both sexes, who were aged 30 to 69 years.

Scientists recovered RNA and DNA together from about 20-30 mg of unsorted bulk tissue. Infection with HBV was chronic in patients; they were treatment-naive. Production of TCR beta cDNA used approximately 480 ng total RNA together with a constant-region primer. Library construction for TCR beta comprised three nested multiplex PCR rounds performed with slightly modified ARM-PCR. TRBV1-TRBV30 forward primers paired with a C-beta reverse primer drove the first two PCR rounds, about 10 cycles each. TCRdb analysed the multiplex PCR reads with MiXCR anew, one entry per CDR3 protein. Counted here are roughly 120,000 distinct CDR3 sequences, about two thirds occurring once; the ten biggest clones make up 8% to 9%. CDR1 MGHRA and CDR2 YSYEKL come from the germline V gene. The CDR3 extends over 14 amino acids. About this clonotype: The antigen remains undetermined. Germline is not matched at one junction end, which may reflect a read error.

Study-wide points: Relative to tumor region pairs, the tumor-adjacent and tumor-blood pairs showed overlap that was lower. The 250 largest clones made up significantly more of tumor than blood repertoires (p = 0.039).

The chain is built from TRBV4-1 and TRBJ1-2; 7 nucleotides match TRBD1. Sample: tumor-adjacent normal liver tissue. The clonotype originates from a woman aged 60 to 75 with primary liver carcinoma and hepatitis B virus infection. The CDR3 loop is CANSQAGGSYGYTF. Here the CDR3 DNA reads TGCGCCAACAGCCAAGCAGGGGGATCCTATGGTTACACCTTC.